These T cell receptor beta chains were read from a single sample in a study of T cell responses to AZD1222 COVID-19 vaccine. The data were produced by immunoSEQ multiplex PCR, yet TCRdb's version contains in-frame clones alone and is incomplete. The sample consists of more than 95,000 clones, roughly 89% of them appearing once. Specimen: peripheral blood, collected on day 0 of AZD1222 vaccination. The source is an adult in good health. CDR3s include the opening cysteine and the closing phenylalanine or tryptophan.

TRBJ1-2 TRBV7-2 CASSLVNTDSNGYTF
TRBJ2-5 TRBV4-3 CASSLTLQETQYF
TRBJ2-7 TRBV28 CASSPGGTSGGWYF
TRBJ2-3 TRBV27 CASSLGTDTQYF
TRBJ1-2 TRBV30 CACSLGPTGGVYYGYTF
TRBJ1-5 TRBV7-2 CASSLSGTGVVQPQHF
TRBJ2-5 TRBV5-4 CASSWGGRETQYF
TRBJ2-7 TRBV5-1 CASSPTTSGSYEQYF
TRBJ2-5 TRBV10-3 CAIRWDRGESETQYF
TRBJ2-5 TRBV28 CASSSLLQETQYF
TRBJ1-4 TRBV2 CASSEIWEKLFF
TRBJ2-7 TRBV28 CATGRLYEQYF
TRBJ2-3 TRBV24-1 CATSEDGTDTQYF
TRBJ2-7 TRBV6-5 CASNVLLGQSYEQYF
TRBJ2-2 TRBV2 CASKSGLDNTGELFF
TRBJ2-1 TRBV11-3 CASSLDGGSRYEQFF
TRBJ1-1 TRBV5-1 CATTETGTGGEAFF
TRBJ1-2 TRBV12-3/TRBV12-4 CASSLRRNYGYTF
TRBJ2-3 TRBV19 CASRDRGEGDTQYF
TRBJ2-7 TRBV2 CASSLYEQYF
TRBJ1-3 TRBV7-3 CASSLDSGNTIYF
TRBJ1-4 TRBV19 CASSIRGTGNEKLFF
TRBJ2-7 TRBV6-5 CASSYSRAYEQYF
TRBJ2-1 TRBV3-1/TRBV3-2 CASSQDGRTIYNEQFF
TRBJ1-4 TRBV19 CASSTNAMGATNEKLFF
TRBJ2-2 TRBV11-3 CASSLDHSGELFF
TRBJ2-7 TRBV14 CASSTGVSSYEQYF
TRBJ2-1 TRBV27 CASSSGLARNEQFF
TRBJ1-2 TRBV28 CASSLISGGKDGYTF
TRBJ1-5 TRBV10-2 CASSTGYQPQHF
TRBJ2-7 TRBV5-1 CASSLFTSGSYEQYF
TRBJ2-5 TRBV3-1/TRBV3-2 CASSSPGGLETQYF
TRBJ2-2 TRBV6-5 CASRDGQGNTGELFF
TRBJ1-4 TRBV5-1 CASSLARDSNEKLFF
TRBJ2-1 TRBV19 CASSWGGNEQFF
TRBJ2-7 TRBV28 CASSYPSYEQYF
TRBJ1-1 TRBV28 CAATGADPTEAFF
TRBJ1-2 TRBV7-9 CASRQWEGGYTF
TRBJ1-1 TRBV19 CASKETGGRMNTEAFF
TRBJ2-7 TRBV7-9 CASSLPIPGTSDSYEQYF
TRBJ2-2 TRBV28 CASSLGTGWIGELFF
TRBJ1-2 TRBV1 CTSRDREGIFNGYTF
TRBJ1-4 TRBV3-1/TRBV3-2 CASSRGGRGLSEKLFF
TRBJ1-6 TRBV6-4 CASSELGQGNSPLHF
TRBJ2-7 TRBV28 CASSLGTGTPYEQYF
TRBJ2-7 TRBV5-8 CASIFGYEQYF
TRBJ2-1 TRBV29-1 CSVAPLGAYNEQFF
TRBJ1-5 TRBV19 CASSIGRNQPQHF
TRBJ2-1 TRBV6-1 CASSETSGSSNEQFF
TRBJ2-1 TRBV19 CASSIGDGYNEQFF
TRBJ2-6 TRBV4-1 CASSQGQLAAGANVLTF
TRBJ2-7 TRBV11-2 CASSLAGTGRRYF
TRBJ1-1 TRBV27 CASSLSPGLNTEAFF
TRBJ2-6 TRBV18 CASSPRGASGANVLTF
TRBJ2-7 TRBV12-3/TRBV12-4 CARKARTQYF
TRBJ2-7 TRBV30 CAWSAGTSGRMAYEQYF
TRBJ2-1 TRBV18 CASSPMTSGINNEQFF
TRBJ2-2 TRBV27 CASSLSRLAGAGELFF
TRBJ2-3 TRBV19 CASSIRHGGGLTQYF